Listed here are 7 T cell receptor beta chains from one sample, sequenced in a study of CD8 T cells in ankylosing spondylitis. A single record per CDR3 protein comes from TCRdb applying MiXCR to the 5' RACE reads. The profile shows 36,000 or so distinct CDR3 sequences, 9.5% to 12% of them singletons. Sequencing was carried out using synovial fluid, either unsorted or a sorted T cell fraction (not recorded which). The receptors originated from a male donor with ankylosing spondylitis.

The rearrangement joins TRBV20-1 to TRBJ2-5, with D uncertain. The CDR3 totals 14 residues. The germline V gene has CDR1 DFQATT and CDR2 SNEGSKA (reference sequence). Trimming removed 5 bases at V and 1 base at J, with 14 bases between. As DNA, the CDR3 is TGCAGTGCTTCACTCGGACGAGTCCAAGAGACCCAGTACTTC. It translates to CSASLGRVQETQYF.

This clonotype was picked up many times. V is TRBV7-9 and J is TRBJ2-5, with D maybe TRBD2 (5 bases). The germline CDR1 and CDR2 sequences are SEHNR and FQNEAQ (reference sequence). Trimming took off 7 bases at V and 3 bases at J, with 9 bases between the two ends. This CDR3 has 12 amino acids. CDR3: CASTGLEETQYF. The CDR3 DNA follows: TGTGCCAGCACCGGACTGGAAGAGACCCAGTACTTC.

CDR3 region: CASSLFPAGESYEQFF. In nucleotides, the CDR3 is TGTGCCAGCAGCTTATTTCCAGCGGGAGAATCATATGAGCAGTTCTTC. This chain connects TRBV7-2 to TRBJ2-1, with 8 bases fitting TRBD2. Germline V gene data show CDR1 as SGHTA and CDR2 as FQGNSA. V was clipped by 2 bases and J by 8 bases; unmatched bases: 11. This CDR3 contains 16 residues.

In its sample, this clonotype was seen a few times. The V gene is TRBV6-1, the J gene TRBJ1-1, with TRBD1 as a possible D gene (6 bases). The CDR3 has 14 residues. The germline gives CDR1 MNHNS, CDR2 SASEGT. Trimming pared 6 bases from V and 3 bases from J, leaving 14 bases between. As DNA, the CDR3 is TGTGCCAGCAGCCAACAGGGTACGTACACTGAAGCTTTCTTT. Translation gives CASSQQGTYTEAFF.

This clonotype was seen a few times. V is TRBV7-8 and J is TRBJ2-7; a weak D match, TRBD1 (6 bases). CDR3 length equals 17 residues. Germline assignment: CDR1 SGHVS and CDR2 FQNEAQ. V was trimmed by 2 bases and J by 3 bases, leaving 20 bases between them. The CDR3 sequence: CASSLRMGASPFYEQYF. DNA of the CDR3: TGTGCCAGCAGCTTACGGATGGGGGCTAGCCCATTCTACGAGCAGTACTTC.

The chain links TRBV7-2 to TRBJ2-5, with 8 bases lining up with TRBD2. V lost 3 bases to trimming and J lost 4 bases; unmatched junction nucleotides: 10. The CDR3 contains 16 residues. The germline V gene has CDR1 SGHTA and CDR2 FQGNSA. CDR3 coding DNA: TGTGCCAGCAGCTTCCGGAGCGGGAGCGTGGGAGAGACCCAGTACTTC. Encoded protein: CASSFRSGSVGETQYF.

The rearrangement joins TRBV7-9 to TRBJ2-3; D tentatively reads TRBD1 or TRBD2 (5 bases each). The V end was cut by 8 bases, the J end by 2 bases, with 17 bases between. The length of the CDR3 is 15 residues. Germline V lookup: CDR1 SEHNR, CDR2 FQNEAQ (reference sequence). The chain's CDR3 is CASSTGWGNTDTQYF. For the CDR3, the DNA is TGTGCCAGCTCGACCGGTTGGGGGAACACAGATACGCAGTATTTT.